A selection of T cell receptor beta chains follows, all from one sample in a study of shared clonotypes between healthy human individuals. Method: immunoSEQ multiplex PCR; TCRdb's copy keeps in-frame clones and lacks some. This table holds 2,500,000 or so clones, over 85% found once. Sequenced input: naive CD4+ T cells from PBMCs. Receptors were obtained from a man between 18 and 29 years old in good health. Some clones in this sample may be carry-over from other donors' samples. Both conserved end residues are part of each CDR3. D genes are given only for firm matches.

>15|TRBJ2-7|TRBV5-6|.
CASSLDTESSYEQYF
TGTGCCAGCAGCCTGGACACGGAGAGCTCCTACGAGCAGTACTTC
>15|TRBJ1-5|TRBV6-5|.
CASSATERRNQPQHF
TGTGCCAGCAGTGCCACGGAGCGGCGCAATCAGCCCCAGCATTTT
>13|TRBJ1-1|TRBV28|.
CASSLVQRVEAFF
TGTGCCAGCAGTTTGGTGCAGAGAGTTGAAGCTTTCTTT
>11|TRBJ2-5|TRBV30|.
CAWSSQETQYF
TGTGCCTGGAGCAGTCAAGAGACCCAGTACTTC
>17|TRBJ2-1|TRBV5-1|TRBD1
CASSFLAGQGVNNEQFF
TGCGCCAGCAGCTTTCTCGCGGGACAGGGGGTGAACAATGAGCAGTTCTTC
>16|TRBJ1-5|TRBV6-6|TRBD1
CASSYIGTGMDQPQHF
TGTGCCAGCAGTTACATAGGGACAGGGATGGATCAGCCCCAGCATTTT
>15|TRBJ2-7|TRBV5-4|TRBD2
CASSLGLAGGYEQYF
TGTGCCAGCAGCTTGGGTCTAGCGGGAGGCTACGAGCAGTACTTC
>14|TRBJ2-5|TRBV7-3|.
CASSLNGGQETQYF
TGTGCCAGCAGCTTAAATGGGGGCCAAGAGACCCAGTACTTC
>11|TRBJ1-2|TRBV28|TRBD1
CASGQDYGYTF
TGTGCCAGCGGACAGGACTATGGCTACACCTTC
>14|TRBJ1-2|TRBV29-1|TRBD1
CSVKRQGWDYGYTF
TGCAGCGTTAAGCGACAGGGTTGGGACTATGGCTACACCTTC
>15|TRBJ2-1|TRBV2|TRBD2
CASSELTSGYNEQFF
TGTGCCAGCAGTGAGCTGACTAGCGGCTACAATGAGCAGTTCTTC